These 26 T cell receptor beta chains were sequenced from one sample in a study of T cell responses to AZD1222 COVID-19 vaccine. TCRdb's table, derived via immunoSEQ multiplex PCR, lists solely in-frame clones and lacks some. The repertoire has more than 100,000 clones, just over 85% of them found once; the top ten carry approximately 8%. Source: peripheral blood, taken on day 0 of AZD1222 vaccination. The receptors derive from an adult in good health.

The CDR3 protein is CASSGQTSGRRNTQYF. The CDR3 nucleotides read TGTGCCAGCAGCGGACAGACTAGCGGGAGAAGGAATACGCAGTATTTT. V gene TRBV9 combines with J gene TRBJ2-3; 12 bases map to TRBD2. From germline, CDR1 is SGDLS and CDR2 YYNGEE. This CDR3 is built from 16 residues. The junction had 9 bases not matched to a gene; V was cut back by 3 bases and J by 7 bases.

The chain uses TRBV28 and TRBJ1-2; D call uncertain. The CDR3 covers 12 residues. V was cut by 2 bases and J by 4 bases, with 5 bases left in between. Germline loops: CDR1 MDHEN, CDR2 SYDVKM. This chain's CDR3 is CASSLVPYGYTF. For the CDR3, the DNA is TGTGCCAGCAGTTTAGTTCCCTATGGCTACACCTTC.

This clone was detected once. The CDR3, as DNA: TGTGCCAGCAGTTGGGGGGGCAGCAATAATGAAAAACTGTTTTTT. Protein: CASSWGGSNNEKLFF. This rearrangement joins TRBV9 to TRBJ1-4; a possible D gene is TRBD1 (6 bases). Germline loops: CDR1 SGDLS, CDR2 YYNGEE. V was pared by 5 bases and J by 4 bases, with 15 bases between. The CDR3 has 15 residues. Looking up the rest from reference TRBV9 and TRBJ1-4 gives the full variable domain: DSGVTQTPKHLITATGQRVTLRCSPRSGDLSVYWYQQSLDQGLQFLIQYYNGEERAKGNILERFSAQQFPDLHSELNLSSLELGDSALYFCASSWGGSNNEKLFFGSGTQLSVL.

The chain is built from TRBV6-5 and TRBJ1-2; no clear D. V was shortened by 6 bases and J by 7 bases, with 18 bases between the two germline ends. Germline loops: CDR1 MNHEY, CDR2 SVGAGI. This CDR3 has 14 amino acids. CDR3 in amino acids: CASSPFGAAVGYTF. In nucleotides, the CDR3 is TGTGCCAGCAGCCCCTTCGGAGCTGCCGTTGGCTACACCTTC.

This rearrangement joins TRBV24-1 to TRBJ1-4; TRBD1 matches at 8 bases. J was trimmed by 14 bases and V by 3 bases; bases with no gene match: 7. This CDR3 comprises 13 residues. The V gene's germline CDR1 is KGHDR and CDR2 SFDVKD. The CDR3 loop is CATSDAGTGGLFF. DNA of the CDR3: TGTGCCACCAGTGATGCCGGGACAGGCGGGCTGTTTTTT.

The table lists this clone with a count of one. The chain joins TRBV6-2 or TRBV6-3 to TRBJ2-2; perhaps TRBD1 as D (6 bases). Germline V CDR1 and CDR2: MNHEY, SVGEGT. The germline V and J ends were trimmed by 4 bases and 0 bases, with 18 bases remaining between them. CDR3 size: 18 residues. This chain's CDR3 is CASSSARGRGTNTGELFF. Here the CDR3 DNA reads TGTGCCAGCAGTTCAGCAAGGGGGAGAGGGACGAACACCGGGGAGCTGTTTTTT.

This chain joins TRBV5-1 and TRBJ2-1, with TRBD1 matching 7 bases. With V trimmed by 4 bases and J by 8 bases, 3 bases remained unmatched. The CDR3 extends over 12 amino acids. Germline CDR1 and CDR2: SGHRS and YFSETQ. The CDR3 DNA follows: TGCGCCAGCAGCCAAGACAGGGATGAGCAGTTCTTC. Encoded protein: CASSQDRDEQFF. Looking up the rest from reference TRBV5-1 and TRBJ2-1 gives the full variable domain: KAGVTQTPRYLIKTRGQQVTLSCSPISGHRSVSWYQQTPGQGLQFLFEYFSETQRNKGNFPGRFSGRQFSNSRSEMNVSTLELGDSALYLCASSQDRDEQFFGPGTRLTVL.

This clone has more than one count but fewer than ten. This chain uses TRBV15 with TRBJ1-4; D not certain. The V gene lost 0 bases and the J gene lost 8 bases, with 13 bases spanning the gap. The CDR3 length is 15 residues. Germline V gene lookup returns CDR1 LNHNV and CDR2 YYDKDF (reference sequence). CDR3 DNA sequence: TGTGCCACCAGCAGAGATCCCGGGGTTGAGGAAAAACTGTTTTTT. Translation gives CATSRDPGVEEKLFF.

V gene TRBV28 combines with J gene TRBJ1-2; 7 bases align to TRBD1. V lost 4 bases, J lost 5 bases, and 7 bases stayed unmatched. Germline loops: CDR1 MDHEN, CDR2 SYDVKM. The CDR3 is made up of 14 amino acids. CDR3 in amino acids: CASSSHDREYGYTF. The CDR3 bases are TGTGCCAGCAGTTCCCACGACAGGGAGTATGGCTACACCTTC.

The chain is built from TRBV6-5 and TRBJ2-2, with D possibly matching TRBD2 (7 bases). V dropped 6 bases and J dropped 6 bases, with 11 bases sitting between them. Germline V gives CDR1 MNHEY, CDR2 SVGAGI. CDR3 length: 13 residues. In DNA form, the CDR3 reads TGTGCCAGCAGGGAGGGGGGGGCCGGGGAGCTGTTTTTT. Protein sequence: CASREGGAGELFF.

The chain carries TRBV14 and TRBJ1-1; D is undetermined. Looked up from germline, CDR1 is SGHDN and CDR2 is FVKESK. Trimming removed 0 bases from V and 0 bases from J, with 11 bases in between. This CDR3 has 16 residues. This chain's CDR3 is CASSQDLGGVNTEAFF. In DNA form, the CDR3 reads TGTGCCAGCAGCCAAGATTTGGGCGGCGTGAACACTGAAGCTTTCTTT.

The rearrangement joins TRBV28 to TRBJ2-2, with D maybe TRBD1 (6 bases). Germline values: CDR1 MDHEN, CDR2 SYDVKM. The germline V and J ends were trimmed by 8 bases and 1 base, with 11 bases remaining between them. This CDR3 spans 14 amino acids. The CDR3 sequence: CASSTGQNTGELFF. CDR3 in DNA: TGTGCCAGCTCAACGGGACAGAACACCGGGGAGCTGTTTTTT.

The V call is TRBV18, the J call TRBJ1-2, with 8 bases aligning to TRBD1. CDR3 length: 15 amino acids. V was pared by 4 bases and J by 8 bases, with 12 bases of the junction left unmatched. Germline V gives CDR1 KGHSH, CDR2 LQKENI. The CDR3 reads CASSRGQVTPGGYTF. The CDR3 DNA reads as TGTGCCAGCTCACGGGGACAGGTTACCCCGGGGGGCTACACCTTC.

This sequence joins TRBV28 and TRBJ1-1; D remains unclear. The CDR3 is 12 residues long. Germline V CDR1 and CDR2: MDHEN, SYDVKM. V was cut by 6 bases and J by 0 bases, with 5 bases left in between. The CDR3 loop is CASRGVNTEAFF. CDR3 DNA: TGTGCCAGCAGGGGAGTGAACACTGAAGCTTTCTTT. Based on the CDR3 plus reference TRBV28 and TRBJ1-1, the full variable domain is DVKVTQSSRYLVKRTGEKVFLECVQDMDHENMFWYRQDPGLGLRLIYFSYDVKMKEKGDIPEGYSVSREKKERFSLILESASTNQTSMYLCASRGVNTEAFFGQGTRLTVV.

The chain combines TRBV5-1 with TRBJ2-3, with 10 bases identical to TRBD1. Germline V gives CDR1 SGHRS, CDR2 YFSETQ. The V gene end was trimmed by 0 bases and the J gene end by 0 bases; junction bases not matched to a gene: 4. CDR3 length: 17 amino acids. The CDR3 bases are TGCGCCAGCAGCTTGGCCCTGGGACAGGGGAGCACAGATACGCAGTATTTT. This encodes CASSLALGQGSTDTQYF.

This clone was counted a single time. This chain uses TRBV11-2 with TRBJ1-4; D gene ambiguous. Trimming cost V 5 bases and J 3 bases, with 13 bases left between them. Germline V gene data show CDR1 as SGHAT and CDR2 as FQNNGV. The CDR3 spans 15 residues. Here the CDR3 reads CASSLGGRPNEKLFF. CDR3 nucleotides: TGTGCCAGCAGCCTAGGAGGGAGGCCTAATGAAAAACTGTTTTTT.

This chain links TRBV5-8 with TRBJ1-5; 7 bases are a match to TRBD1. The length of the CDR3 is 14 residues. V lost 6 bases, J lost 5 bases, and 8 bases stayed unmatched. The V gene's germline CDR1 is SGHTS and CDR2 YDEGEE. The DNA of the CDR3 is TGTGCCAGCAAGCTTACAGGGGTTGATCAGCCCCAGCATTTT. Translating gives CASKLTGVDQPQHF.

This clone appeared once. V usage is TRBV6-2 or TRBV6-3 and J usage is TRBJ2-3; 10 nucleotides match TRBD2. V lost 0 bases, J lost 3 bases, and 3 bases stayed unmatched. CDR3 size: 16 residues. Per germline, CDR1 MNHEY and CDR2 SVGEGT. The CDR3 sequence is CASSYSLAGDTDTQYF. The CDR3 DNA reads TGTGCCAGCAGTTACTCCCTAGCGGGAGATACAGATACGCAGTATTTT.

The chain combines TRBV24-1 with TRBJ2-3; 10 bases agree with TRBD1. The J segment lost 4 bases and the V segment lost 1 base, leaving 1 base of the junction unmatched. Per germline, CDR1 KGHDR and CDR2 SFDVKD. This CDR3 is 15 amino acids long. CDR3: CATSDFGTGADTQYF. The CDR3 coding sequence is TGTGCCACCAGTGATTTCGGGACAGGGGCAGATACGCAGTATTTT.

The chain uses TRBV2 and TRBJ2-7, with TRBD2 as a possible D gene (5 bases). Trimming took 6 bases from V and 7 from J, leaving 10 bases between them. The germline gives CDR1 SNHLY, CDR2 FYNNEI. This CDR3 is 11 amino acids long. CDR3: CASRNSGEQYF. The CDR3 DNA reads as TGTGCCAGCAGGAACTCGGGGGAGCAGTACTTC.

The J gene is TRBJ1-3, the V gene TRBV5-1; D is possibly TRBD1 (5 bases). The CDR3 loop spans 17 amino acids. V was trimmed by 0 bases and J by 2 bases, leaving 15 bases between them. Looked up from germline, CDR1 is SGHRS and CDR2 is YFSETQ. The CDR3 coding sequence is TGCGCCAGCAGCTTGGACCCCTATAGGGGAGCTGGAAACACCATATATTTT. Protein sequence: CASSLDPYRGAGNTIYF.

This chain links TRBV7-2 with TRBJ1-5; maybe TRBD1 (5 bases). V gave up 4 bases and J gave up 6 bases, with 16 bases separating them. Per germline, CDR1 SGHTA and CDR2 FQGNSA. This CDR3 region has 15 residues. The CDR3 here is CASSSGGWGGQPQHF. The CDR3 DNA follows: TGTGCCAGCAGCTCCGGGGGATGGGGAGGTCAGCCCCAGCATTTT. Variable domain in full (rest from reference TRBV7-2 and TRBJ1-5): GAGVSQSPSNKVTEKGKDVELRCDPISGHTALYWYRQSLGQGLEFLIYFQGNSAPDKSGLPSDRFSAERTGGSVSTLTIQRTQQEDSAVYLCASSSGGWGGQPQHFGDGTRLSIL.

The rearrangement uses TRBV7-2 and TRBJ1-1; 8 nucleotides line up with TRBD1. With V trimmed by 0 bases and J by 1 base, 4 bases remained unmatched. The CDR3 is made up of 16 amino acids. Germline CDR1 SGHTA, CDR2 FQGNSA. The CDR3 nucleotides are TGTGCCAGCAGCTTAGCTGGGCAGGGGGCGAACACTGAAGCTTTCTTT. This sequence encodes CASSLAGQGANTEAFF.

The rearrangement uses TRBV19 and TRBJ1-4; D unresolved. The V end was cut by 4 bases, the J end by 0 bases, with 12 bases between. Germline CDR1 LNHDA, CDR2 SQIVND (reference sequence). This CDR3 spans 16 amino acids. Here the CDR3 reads CASSTPMAATNEKLFF. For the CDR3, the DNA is TGTGCCAGTAGTACCCCTATGGCAGCAACTAATGAAAAACTGTTTTTT. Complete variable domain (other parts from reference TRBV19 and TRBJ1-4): DGGITQSPKYLFRKEGQNVTLSCEQNLNHDAMYWYRQDPGQGLRLIYYSQIVNDFQKGDIAEGYSVSREKKESFPLTVTSAQKNPTAFYLCASSTPMAATNEKLFFGSGTQLSVL.

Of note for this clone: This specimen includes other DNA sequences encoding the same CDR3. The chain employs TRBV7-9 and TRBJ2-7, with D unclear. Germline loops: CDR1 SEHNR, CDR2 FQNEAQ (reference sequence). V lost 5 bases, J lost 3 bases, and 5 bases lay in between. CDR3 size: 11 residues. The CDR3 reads CASSGLYEQYF. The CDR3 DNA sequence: TGTGCCAGCAGCGGGCTCTACGAGCAGTACTTC.

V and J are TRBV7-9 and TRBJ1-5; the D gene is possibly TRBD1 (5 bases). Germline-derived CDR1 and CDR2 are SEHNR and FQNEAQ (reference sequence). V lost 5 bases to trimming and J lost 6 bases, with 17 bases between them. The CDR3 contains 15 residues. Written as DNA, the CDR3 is TGTGCCAGCAGCCTCGGGGGGGGAAGAGGTCAGCCCCAGCATTTT. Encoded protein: CASSLGGGRGQPQHF.